This TCR beta chain was retrieved from a study of blood T cell repertoires in COVID-19. Per germline, CDR1 SGDLS and CDR2 YYNGEE. This CDR3 comprises 15 residues. The V and J ends lost 0 bases and 6 bases, in that order; junction bases with no gene match: 6. Sequencing used immunoSEQ multiplex PCR; TCRdb keeps in-frame clones, though not all of them. Here the sample spans about 220,000 clones, approximately 82% being singletons. Sequencing used peripheral blood. The V and J genes are TRBV9 and TRBJ2-3; 8 bases fit TRBD2. This clonotype originated in a man in his forties who had recovered from COVID-19. CDR3 nucleotides: TGTGCCAGCAGCGTAGGGTGGACTAGCTCTGATACGCAGTATTTT. The encoded protein is CASSVGWTSSDTQYF. Together with reference TRBV9 and TRBJ2-3, the CDR3 gives the full variable domain: DSGVTQTPKHLITATGQRVTLRCSPRSGDLSVYWYQQSLDQGLQFLIQYYNGEERAKGNILERFSAQQFPDLHSELNLSSLELGDSALYFCASSVGWTSSDTQYFGPGTRLTVL.